Described below is a single TCR beta chain sequence and its context. It lacks a known antigen. Per-base qualities were not stored, and no clone one base away is much larger. Reading the label with the study, this specimen's time point is: about 28 days (+/-7) after the second vaccine dose. Sample treatment or condition, as interpreted from the label and publication: meningococcal conjugate vaccine given as trial control. Samples from vaccinated people were obtained from the UK trials COV001 and COV002, which included a single-blind randomized controlled phase 2/3 trial of AZD1222 (ChAdOx1 nCoV-19) in healthy adults. For TCRbeta chain sequencing, PBMC samples were collected from trial participants at day 0 and at day 28 after the second dose. The CDR3 regions of human TCRbeta chains were analyzed by immunosequencing. In the paper's pipeline: TCRs in the repertoires were compared against a reference library of SARS-CoV-2-specific TCRs that had been generated with the MIRA antigen-specificity platform. Breadth was defined as the fraction of unique TCRs that were SARS-CoV-2-associated, and depth was defined as the fraction of total T cells that were SARS-CoV-2-associated. Each spike-specific TCR was assigned to its reactive spike region and to a CD4 or CD8 class using the MIRA data. Log10-transformed breadth and depth values were compared by one-way ANOVA with Sidak's multiple comparisons tests. TCRdb's version of the immuneACCESS table is confined to in-frame rearrangements and falls short of the full clone set. An unresolved V gene accounts for under half of the shortfall where checked; the remainder is of unknown origin. V and J calls plus clone size are reproduced from that table; the DNA served to infer D and trimming. In all, the sample holds some 80,000 clones, and around 88% of those were seen once. Of the sample, 9% to 10% falls within the top ten clones.

The data are from a study of T cell responses to AZD1222 COVID-19 vaccine listed by TCRdb under 2021. Regarding the complete study: TCR sequencing was performed for 233 trial participants, of whom roughly 200 were given two doses of AZD1222 and around 25 were given two doses of MenACWY control vaccine. Trial participants were enrolled by age into subgroups of 18-55, 56-69 and 70-plus years, and about 150, 27 and 61 TCR-sequenced participants, respectively, were included in these subgroups.

What the study reported, not specific to this receptor: Spike-specific TCR breadth and depth rose significantly after two AZD1222 doses compared with day 0 and with MenACWY recipients. Conclusions about previously exposed vaccinees are limited because only six or seven AZD1222 recipients were SARS-CoV-2 seropositive at baseline. Epitopes outside the regions mutated in the B.1.351 and B.1.1.7 variants were reportedly recognized by nearly half of the unique spike-specific TCRs. In the small 56-69-year group, the increase in depth fell short of significance, most likely because of low power. No day 14 peak-response samples were available, so repertoires were characterized only after the peak T cell response. Participants were mostly white British and included more females than males, and it was suggested by the authors that clonal diversity may have been underestimated. The whole spike protein was spanned by vaccine-associated CD4 TCRs, and dominant responses were seen in regions 160-218 and 743-854.

The CDR3, from cysteine to phenylalanine, totals 16 residues. Only the CDR3 region is kept as DNA, spanning 48 bases read in frame from base 1. The germline V gene sets CDR1 to SGHAT and CDR2 to FQNNGV. Unmatched junction bases come to 10, with V trimmed by 1 base and J by 5 bases. This TCR was sampled from an adult who received the MenACWY meningococcal vaccine as a control. The starting material was peripheral blood, obtained 28 days after the second dose of the MenACWY control vaccine. The chain links TRBV11-2 with TRBJ2-5; 7 bases in the middle match TRBD1. This receptor carries the CDR3 CASSLARGGFGETQYF. The nucleotides read TGTGCCAGCAGCTTAGCGAGAGGGGGCTTCGGGGAGACCCAGTACTTC.